This T cell receptor beta chain was recovered during a study of CD8 T cells in ankylosing spondylitis. Each CDR3 protein gets one entry after TCRdb re-called the 5' RACE reads with MiXCR. The table shows under 300,000 distinct CDR3 sequences, with around 9.2% occurring only once. The ends were cut back, 5 bases at V and 7 bases at J, with 18 bases in the middle. The germline gives CDR1 SGHTA, CDR2 FQGNSA. The CDR3 has 14 residues. Input material: blood, either unsorted or a sorted T cell fraction (not recorded which). The rearrangement uses TRBV7-2 and TRBJ2-7; TRBD1 is a possible D gene (6 bases). The source is a male donor with ankylosing spondylitis or in good health (not recorded which). The CDR3 bases are TGTGCCAGCAGCCCTTACAGGGAAGTTACGGAGCAGTACTTC. This gives the protein CASSPYREVTEQYF.